The clone carrying this T cell receptor beta chain was seen a few times. The antigen is not known. The data were obtained in a study of spatial heterogeneity in lung cancer. Turning to the study itself: An average of more than ten raw reads was observed per unique TCR and UMI combination.

TCRdb processed the 5' RACE reads anew with MiXCR; each CDR3 protein has one entry. Of about 38,000 distinct CDR3 sequences listed, 6.5% to 9.5% were seen once; the top ten hold about 26%. Time point denoted: sample taken at primary tumor resection. Patients with untreated early-stage non-small cell lung cancer, numbering some 72, were the donors. Study-wide results and caveats: There were more appearances of ubiquitous expanded tumor TCRs in blood at resection than at follow-up.

V was clipped by 1 base and J by 4 bases; unmatched bases: 5. CDR3 length: 16 amino acids. CDR1 LNHDA and CDR2 SQIVND come from the germline V gene (reference sequence). The clonotype was recovered from a male donor with early-stage non-small cell lung cancer. Source: PBMCs, taken at surgery. The chain uses TRBV19 and TRBJ2-1; 9 nucleotides line up with TRBD2. The CDR3: CASSIGGAGGYNEQFF. In DNA, the CDR3 is TGTGCCAGTAGTATAGGCGGGGCGGGAGGGTACAATGAGCAGTTCTTC.